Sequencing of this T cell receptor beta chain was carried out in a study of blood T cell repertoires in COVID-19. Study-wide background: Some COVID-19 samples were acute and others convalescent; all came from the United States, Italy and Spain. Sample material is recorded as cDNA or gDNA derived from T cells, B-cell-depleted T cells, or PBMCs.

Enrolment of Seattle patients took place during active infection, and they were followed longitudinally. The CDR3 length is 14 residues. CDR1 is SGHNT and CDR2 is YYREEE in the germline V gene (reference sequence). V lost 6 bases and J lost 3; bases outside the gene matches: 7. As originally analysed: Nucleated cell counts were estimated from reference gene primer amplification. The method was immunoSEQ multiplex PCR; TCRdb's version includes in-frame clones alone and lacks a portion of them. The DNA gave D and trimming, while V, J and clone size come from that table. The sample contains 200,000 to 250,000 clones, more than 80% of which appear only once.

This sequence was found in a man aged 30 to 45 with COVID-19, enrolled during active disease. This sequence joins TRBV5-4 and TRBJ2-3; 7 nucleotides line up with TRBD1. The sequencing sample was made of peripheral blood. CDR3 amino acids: CASTLDRATDTQYF. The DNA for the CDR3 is TGTGCCAGCACACTAGACAGGGCTACAGATACGCAGTATTTT. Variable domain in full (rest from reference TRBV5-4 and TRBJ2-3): ETGVTQSPTHLIKTRGQQVTLRCSSQSGHNTVSWYQQALGQGPQFIFQYYREEENGRGNFPPRFSGLQFPNYSSELNVNALELDDSALYLCASTLDRATDTQYFGPGTRLTVL.